Listed below are T cell receptor beta chains from one sample, sequenced in a study of chemoradiotherapy in HPV16-positive cancers. Clones were read by immunoSEQ multiplex PCR, and TCRdb kept only the in-frame ones, dropping some. The table records 36,000 or so clones, around 80% of them present only once. The sequences come from blood, collected from a patient who underwent chemoradiotherapy. The receptors originated from a human donor with HPV-associated anogenital cancer. CDR3s include the opening cysteine and the closing phenylalanine or tryptophan.

TRBV4-3,13,TRBJ1-1,CASSLYRDTEAFF
TRBV19,12,TRBJ1-5,CASTEGSGPQHF
TRBV7-3,15,TRBJ2-3,CASSLMGTAADTQYF
TRBV18,16,TRBJ2-1,CASSPLEGRSYNEQFF
TRBV9,16,TRBJ2-7,CASSTAGQGAPYEQYF
TRBV13,13,TRBJ2-1,CASSLLGQNEQFF
TRBV7-9,12,TRBJ1-1,CASRGGGGEAFF
TRBV11-2,14,TRBJ2-7,CASSLGQGAREQYF
TRBV5-5,13,TRBJ2-5,CASSLAVLETQYF
TRBV5-6,14,TRBJ1-1,CASSYQGRFTEAFF
TRBV7-2,15,TRBJ2-7,CASSLRLAGAGEQYF
TRBV10-3,14,TRBJ1-6,CAISESDRASPLHF
TRBV29-1,13,TRBJ2-3,CSVEEGLTDTQYF
TRBV12-5,15,TRBJ2-1,CASGPGLSAYNEQFF
TRBV7-6,15,TRBJ2-7,CASSQFEGEAYEQYF
TRBV4-3,14,TRBJ1-4,CASSQGQGHEKLFF
TRBV14,13,TRBJ1-4,CASSRATNEKLFF
TRBV19,14,TRBJ2-2,CASRQGSNTGELFF
TRBV21-1,16,TRBJ2-7,CASSNRTDPPPYEQYF
TRBV5-6,14,TRBJ1-2,CASSGTGALYGYTF
TRBV6-1,14,TRBJ1-1,CASSEEGSYTEAFF
TRBV30,14,TRBJ2-2,CACPRDANTGELFF
TRBV18,15,TRBJ1-4,CASSPQGALGEKLFF